The sequence of this TCR beta chain was determined in a study of tumor-infiltrating lymphocytes in glioblastoma multiforme listed by TCRdb under 2017. Regarding the study in general: The study tested whether intratumoral genomic heterogeneity fosters TIL diversity by jointly investigating somatic mutations, TIL diversity and immune response activity.

The AllPrep DNA/RNA mini kit was used to purify genomic DNA and total RNA at the same time from each of the approximately ten tumor samples. All RNA had OD 260/280 ratios above 1.9 and RNA integrity numbers above 6.5. Concerning this clonotype: Its antigen is unknown. Within one base of it there is no much larger clone, and no base qualities were kept.

V and J are trimmed by 5 bases and 1 base, and the gene matches miss 7 bases of the junction. The CDR3 contains 15 residues, cysteine and phenylalanine counted. Just the 45-base CDR3 DNA is kept, in frame starting at base 1. The CDR1 and CDR2 encoded by the germline V gene are ENHRY and SYGVKD. The investigation overall reported the following: Because T cells carry unequal numbers of TCR transcripts, RNA-based TCR sequencing may distort clone frequencies. T cells were not sorted into functional subsets, and such sorting was noted by the authors as a future improvement. Generalizability is limited because the TCR and somatic mutation analysis included only one glioblastoma patient.

TCRB libraries were constructed from RNA through three rounds of nested multiplex PCR following a modified ARM-PCR protocol with multiple V-beta primers and a C-beta primer. Starting from 0.5 to 0.6 ug of total RNA, TCRB-specific cDNA was synthesized using ProtoScript II Reverse Transcriptase and a C-beta primer. The description of the TCRB libraries did not mention any unique molecular identifiers. In the third PCR, barcodes and adapters were added over 25 cycles using Deep VentR (exo-) polymerase, and bands of 250-500 bp were then gel purified. An Illumina HiSeq 2500 was used to sequence the TCRB libraries with 250 bp paired-end reads. Turning to the authors' computational methods: The reads were cleaned with Trimmomatic, merged with FLASH and assigned V, D and J segments with MiGEC before being analyzed in VDJtools. Repertoire diversity was quantified with the Shannon-Wiener diversity index calculated using VDJtools. Using fastp trimming at Q25 and MiXCR clonotype assembly, TCRdb reanalyzed the public sequencing data and kept in-frame beta chains. Each entry is one CDR3 protein sequence, shown with its most common DNA and genes. The V and J calls and clone size come from TCRdb's table, not from the authors' own analysis. The sample table lists 25,000 to 40,000 distinct CDR3 sequences, 60% to 65% of them with a count of one. The ten top clones hold roughly 33% of the sample.

The sample consisted of brain tumor tissue. The sequence was obtained from a male donor with glioblastoma. The rearrangement joined TRBV10-3 to TRBJ2-7, with 8 junctional bases fitting TRBD1. DNA sequence: TGTGCCATCAGTAAGAATGACAGGGGATCCTACGAGCAGTACTTC. It is translated as CAISKNDRGSYEQYF.